This T cell receptor (beta chain) comes out of a study of blood T cells in healthy people across ages. At the level of the study: Template switching picked up about one barcoded beta molecule for each two T cells.

Healthy Caucasian individuals from Russia aged roughly 6 to 100 were enrolled as donors. In the case of this clonotype: What it binds is not known.

With a J-beta primer mix and a sample-barcoded 5' primer, a second PCR ran about 6 to 11 cycles. Each CDR3 protein gets one entry after TCRdb re-called the 5' RACE reads with MiXCR. The sample holds more than 1.4 million distinct CDR3 sequences, 42% seen once. The study's findings and limits: It was the long-lived donors that had more naive CD4+ cells and higher diversity than aged donors.

The CDR3 covers 16 residues. V gave up 5 bases and J gave up 4 bases; unmatched junction bases: 13. The germline V gene encodes CDR1 SEHNR and CDR2 FQNEAQ (reference sequence). The receptor was isolated from a woman between 18 and 30 years old in good health. Sequenced: blood. V and J are TRBV7-9 and TRBJ2-5; TRBD2 agrees at 7 bases. CDR3 amino acids: CASSPTLKRGGETQYF. The CDR3 DNA reads TGTGCCAGCAGCCCCACCCTCAAGCGGGGAGGAGAGACCCAGTACTTC.